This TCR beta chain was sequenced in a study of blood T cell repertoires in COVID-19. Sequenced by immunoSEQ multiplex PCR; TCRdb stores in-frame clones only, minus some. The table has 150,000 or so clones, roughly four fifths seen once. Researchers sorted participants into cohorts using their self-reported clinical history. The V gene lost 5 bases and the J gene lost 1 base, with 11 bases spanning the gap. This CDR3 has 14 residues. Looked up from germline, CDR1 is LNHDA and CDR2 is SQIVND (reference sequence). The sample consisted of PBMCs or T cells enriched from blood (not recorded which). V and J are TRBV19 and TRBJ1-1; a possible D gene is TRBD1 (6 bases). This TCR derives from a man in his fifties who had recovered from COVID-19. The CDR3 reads CASSPRTANTEAFF. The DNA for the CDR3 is TGTGCCAGTAGTCCCCGGACAGCGAACACTGAAGCTTTCTTT. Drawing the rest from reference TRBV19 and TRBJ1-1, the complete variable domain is DGGITQSPKYLFRKEGQNVTLSCEQNLNHDAMYWYRQDPGQGLRLIYYSQIVNDFQKGDIAEGYSVSREKKESFPLTVTSAQKNPTAFYLCASSPRTANTEAFFGQGTRLTVV.